These 30 T cell receptor beta chains share one sample of origin, sequenced in a study of blood T cell repertoires in COVID-19 (dated by TCRdb to 2018 to 2020). The method was the immunoSEQ multiplex PCR assay. TCRdb retrieved this table from immuneACCESS and kept in-frame rearrangements only. Not all clones are present; in checked studies, unresolved V genes account for under half, and no reason is known for the remainder. Counted in this sample were about 140,000 clones; 88% of them appeared once. 1.5% to 1.9% of the sample is held by the ten biggest clonotypes. Material: peripheral blood. These receptors all come from a woman in her sixties with acute or convalescent COVID-19.

The V gene is TRBV5-1, the J gene TRBJ2-1; 9 nucleotides match TRBD1. V was pared by 4 bases and J by 3 bases, with 5 bases of the junction left unmatched. Germline assignment: CDR1 SGHRS and CDR2 YFSETQ. This CDR3 spans 15 amino acids. In nucleotides, the CDR3 is TGCGCCAGCAGCCAGCGGGACAGGGACTACAATGAGCAGTTCTTC. Residues: CASSQRDRDYNEQFF.

This clone was picked up one time. The chain is built from TRBV7-2 and TRBJ2-1; TRBD1 is a possible D gene (6 bases). Germline values: CDR1 SGHTA, CDR2 FQGNSA. Trimming left V 5 bases short and J 9 bases short, with 14 bases between. The CDR3 has 13 amino acids. As DNA, the CDR3 is TGTGCCAGCAGCCTGGGGACATACGCTGAGCAGTTCTTC. Translation gives CASSLGTYAEQFF.

This chain connects TRBV3-1 (or the pseudogene TRBV3-2) to TRBJ1-6; TRBD1 matches 9 bases. Germline values: CDR1 LGHDT, CDR2 YNNKEL (reference sequence). The V segment lost 1 base and the J segment 3 bases; nucleotides outside the gene matches: 7. This CDR3 has 18 residues. CDR3 loop: CASSQATGGRSYNSPLHF. In DNA form, the CDR3 reads TGTGCCAGCAGCCAAGCGACAGGGGGAAGAAGCTATAATTCACCCCTCCACTTT.

The chain links TRBV7-3 to TRBJ2-1; D remains unclear. Germline CDR1 and CDR2: SGHTA and FQGTGA. CDR3 length: 15 amino acids. V lost 2 bases, J lost 0 bases, and 8 bases lay in between. The CDR3 DNA reads as TGTGCCAGCAGCTTATACAAAACCTCCTACAATGAGCAGTTCTTC. Translation gives CASSLYKTSYNEQFF.

The genes are TRBV30 and TRBJ1-5; 7 nucleotides match TRBD1. The CDR3 spans 17 residues. V shed 2 bases and J 0 bases; nucleotides not matched to a gene: 10. Germline V gives CDR1 GTSNPN, CDR2 SVGIG (reference sequence). The CDR3 region has the DNA TGTGCCTGGAGTTTACGGGACAGACCCTATAGCAATCAGCCCCAGCATTTT. Residues: CAWSLRDRPYSNQPQHF.

Concerning this clone: The sample contains more than one DNA sequence encoding this CDR3. The V gene is TRBV28, the J gene TRBJ2-7, with 8 bases matching TRBD1. This CDR3 has 13 residues. J was trimmed by 3 bases and V by 6 bases; bases with no gene match: 4. The germline gives CDR1 MDHEN, CDR2 SYDVKM. Written as DNA, the CDR3 is TGTGCCAGCAGCCCAGGGGGCCGCTACGAGCAGTACTTC. As protein: CASSPGGRYEQYF.

This chain connects TRBV7-9 to TRBJ1-1, with D tentatively TRBD1 (6 bases). The CDR3 consists of 15 residues. The V gene lost 5 bases and the J gene lost 3 bases, with 16 bases spanning the gap. Germline V gene lookup returns CDR1 SEHNR and CDR2 FQNEAQ (reference sequence). The CDR3 is CASSPGGGEDTEAFF. The CDR3 nucleotides are TGTGCCAGCAGCCCGGGAGGGGGGGAGGACACTGAAGCTTTCTTT.

This chain uses TRBV10-3 with TRBJ2-1, with D possibly TRBD1 on 6 matching bases. This CDR3 has 15 amino acids. V lost 7 bases and J lost 2, with 15 bases in between. Germline values: CDR1 ENHRY, CDR2 SYGVKD. CDR3 in DNA: TGTGCCATCAAGACGCGGACAGCGGCCTACAATGAGCAGTTCTTC. The encoded protein is CAIKTRTAAYNEQFF.

The gene calls are TRBV3-1 (or the pseudogene TRBV3-2) and TRBJ2-2, with TRBD2 as a possible D gene (6 bases). V gave up 1 base and J gave up 5 bases, with 14 bases separating them. Per germline, CDR1 LGHDT and CDR2 YNNKEL (reference sequence). The CDR3 length is 16 residues. CDR3 sequence (DNA): TGTGCCAGCAGCCAAGCTGGGCGGGCGGGGACCGGGGAGCTGTTTTTT. This encodes CASSQAGRAGTGELFF.

V gene TRBV7-2 combines with J gene TRBJ2-7, with 7 bases lining up with TRBD1. The CDR3 extends over 14 amino acids. The germline CDR1 and CDR2 sequences are SGHTA and FQGNSA. Trimming at V came to 3 bases and at J to 1 base, leaving 3 bases not matched to a gene. The CDR3 bases are TGTGCCAGCAGCTTCCAACAGGGGTCCTACGAGCAGTACTTC. Encoded protein: CASSFQQGSYEQYF.

This clone was seen just once. The chain carries TRBV3-1 (or the pseudogene TRBV3-2) and TRBJ2-7; D might be TRBD1 (6 bases). CDR3 size: 15 residues. Germline values: CDR1 LGHDT, CDR2 YNNKEL (reference sequence). Trimming took 0 bases from V and 2 from J, leaving 11 bases between them. This chain's CDR3 is CASSQDVGAAYEQYF. The CDR3 region has the DNA TGTGCCAGCAGCCAAGATGTGGGGGCGGCCTACGAGCAGTACTTC.

The V call is TRBV30, the J call TRBJ1-6, with D perhaps TRBD1 (5 bases). The CDR3 is made up of 15 amino acids. Germline V gene lookup returns CDR1 GTSNPN and CDR2 SVGIG (reference sequence). V was pared by 0 bases and J by 4 bases, with 10 bases between. The CDR3 protein is CAWSVLGGYNSPLHF. The CDR3 DNA reads as TGTGCCTGGAGTGTACTGGGGGGGTATAATTCACCCCTCCACTTT.

This rearrangement joins TRBV4-2 to TRBJ2-7, with D perhaps TRBD1 (6 bases). Germline V lookup: CDR1 LGHNA, CDR2 YNFKEQ. V was shortened by 1 base and J by 7 bases, with 8 bases between the two germline ends. The CDR3 runs 12 residues. CDR3 sequence (DNA): TGTGCCAGCAGCCAAGCCACAGGGGAGCAGTACTTC. Amino acid sequence: CASSQATGEQYF.

The chain has TRBV9 and TRBJ2-5, with TRBD1 matching 9 bases. CDR3 length: 15 residues. V dropped 0 bases and J dropped 5; count of bases not matched to a gene: 5. CDR1 is SGDLS and CDR2 is YYNGEE in the germline V gene. CDR3 amino acids: CASSVVGTGIETQYF. The CDR3 nucleotides read TGTGCCAGCAGCGTAGTCGGGACAGGGATTGAGACCCAGTACTTC.

The chain employs TRBV4-3 and TRBJ2-2; the match to TRBD2 covers 8 bases. Trimming took 2 bases from V and 1 from J; bases not matched to a gene: 6. CDR3 length equals 17 residues. CDR1 is LGHNA, CDR2 YSLEER, per germline. This CDR3 is CASSQKRGGRNTGELFF. DNA for the CDR3: TGCGCCAGCAGCCAAAAACGCGGGGGGAGGAACACCGGGGAGCTGTTTTTT.

The chain carries TRBV5-5 and TRBJ1-2; D gene ambiguous. Per the germline V gene, CDR1 is SGHKS and CDR2 is YYEKEE (reference sequence). Trimming pared 1 base from V and 4 bases from J, leaving 8 bases between. The CDR3 has 13 residues. The CDR3 DNA reads as TGTGCCAGCAGCTTGACAGAGAGCTATGGCTACACCTTC. It encodes CASSLTESYGYTF.

V is TRBV6-5 and J is TRBJ1-1, with D possibly matching TRBD1 (5 bases). V was trimmed by 4 bases and J by 10 bases, leaving 10 bases between them. The CDR3 spans 11 residues. Per the germline V gene, CDR1 is MNHEY and CDR2 is SVGAGI. The CDR3 nucleotides are TGTGCCAGCAGTTGGGGGGGAAGAGCTTTCTTT. It encodes CASSWGGRAFF.

The chain carries TRBV2 and TRBJ2-7; D perhaps matches TRBD1 (6 bases). The CDR3 runs 14 residues. V lost 6 bases and J lost 2, with 14 bases in between. CDR1 and CDR2 from the germline V gene are SNHLY and FYNNEI. The CDR3 DNA sequence: TGTGCCAGCAGCACCCAACAGGGAACCTACGAGCAGTACTTC. This translates into CASSTQQGTYEQYF.

This clone was seen just once. The chain uses TRBV28 and TRBJ1-5; D is unclear. Germline V lookup: CDR1 MDHEN, CDR2 SYDVKM. Trimming pared 9 bases from V and 0 bases from J, leaving 6 bases between. The CDR3 totals 12 residues. In nucleotides, the CDR3 is TGTGCCAGTCAGAATAGCAATCAGCCCCAGCATTTT. Amino acid sequence: CASQNSNQPQHF.

The rearrangement joins TRBV20-1 to TRBJ2-7; D call uncertain. The V end was cut by 6 bases, the J end by 3 bases, with 6 bases between. The CDR3 spans 10 residues. CDR1 and CDR2 (germline): DFQATT, SNEGSKA (reference sequence). In nucleotides, the CDR3 is TGCAGTGCACCCAGCTACGAGCAGTACTTC. Translated, it gives CSAPSYEQYF.

The chain carries TRBV5-1 and TRBJ2-1; D unclear. The germline gives CDR1 SGHRS, CDR2 YFSETQ. The CDR3 extends over 15 amino acids. V was clipped by 0 bases and J by 3 bases, with 10 bases between them. CDR3 sequence (DNA): TGCGCCAGCAGCTTGGGGCAGATCCGCTACAATGAGCAGTTCTTC. Its protein product is CASSLGQIRYNEQFF.

The V call is TRBV5-4, the J call TRBJ1-1, with D possibly matching TRBD1 (5 bases). From germline, CDR1 is SGHNT and CDR2 YYREEE (reference sequence). The CDR3 extends over 14 amino acids. With 4 bases removed from V and 2 bases from J, the gap between germline ends came to 12 bases. Here the CDR3 reads CASSQGWANTEAFF. The CDR3 nucleotides read TGTGCCAGCAGCCAGGGTTGGGCTAACACTGAAGCTTTCTTT.

The chain links TRBV7-2 to TRBJ2-4; TRBD2 matches 7 bases. CDR3 length: 14 amino acids. The ends lost 1 base at V and 8 bases at J; junction bases unmatched: 5. CDR1 and CDR2 (germline): SGHTA, FQGNSA. CDR3 protein: CASSLDAGDDIQYF. CDR3 bases: TGTGCCAGCAGCTTAGACGCGGGGGACGACATTCAGTACTTC.

The chain is built from TRBV29-1 and TRBJ1-2; 10 nucleotides align to TRBD1. Germline-derived CDR1 and CDR2 are SQVTM and ANQGSEA. The CDR3 consists of 16 residues. V gave up 6 bases and J gave up 4 bases; unmatched junction bases: 14. This CDR3 is CSVLTTRDRGTYGYTF. The CDR3 DNA follows: TGCAGCGTCCTGACAACCCGGGACAGGGGAACCTATGGCTACACCTTC. Full variable domain (missing parts from reference TRBV29-1 and TRBJ1-2): SAVISQKPSRDICQRGTSLTIQCQVDSQVTMMFWYRQQPGQSLTLIATANQGSEATYESGFVIDKFPISRPNLTFSTLTVSNMSPEDSSIYLCSVLTTRDRGTYGYTFGSGTRLTVV.

In this sample, this clone turned up once. This CDR3 reads CASSIGQVSEQYF. CDR3 coding DNA: TGTGCCAGCAGCATAGGACAGGTTTCCGAGCAGTACTTC. The rearrangement joins TRBV7-9 to TRBJ2-7, with TRBD1 matching 7 bases. The CDR3 runs 13 residues. V was clipped by 5 bases and J by 6 bases; unmatched bases: 7. Germline V gene data show CDR1 as SEHNR and CDR2 as FQNEAQ (reference sequence).

To note about this clone: Other DNA sequences in the sample encode the same CDR3. J is TRBJ2-7 and V is TRBV10-3, with D possibly being TRBD1 (5 bases). The CDR3 runs to 14 residues. The germline V and J ends were trimmed by 2 bases and 4 bases, with 12 bases remaining between them. The V gene's germline CDR1 is ENHRY and CDR2 SYGVKD. The CDR3 region has the DNA TGTGCCATCAGTGAGAGGGGTTTGGGGTACGAGCAGTACTTC. Its protein product is CAISERGLGYEQYF.

The chain uses TRBV7-2 and TRBJ2-7; TRBD1 matches at 10 bases. The CDR3 length is 16 residues. V shed 0 bases and J 8 bases; nucleotides not matched to a gene: 10. CDR1 is SGHTA and CDR2 is FQGNSA in the germline V gene. CDR3 in DNA: TGTGCCAGCAGCTTAGCCTCGGGGACAGGGGTTGCCCAGCAGTACTTC. Its protein product is CASSLASGTGVAQQYF.

This clone was seen a few times. This chain connects TRBV19 to TRBJ2-3; 11 positions match TRBD2. V lost 2 bases to trimming and J lost 0 bases; unmatched junction nucleotides: 7. The CDR3 has 18 amino acids. Germline V lookup: CDR1 LNHDA, CDR2 SQIVND (reference sequence). The CDR3, as DNA: TGTGCCAGTAGTATAATGTATGCTAGCGGGGGGAGCACAGATACGCAGTATTTT. Translation gives CASSIMYASGGSTDTQYF.

The rearrangement joins TRBV4-2 to TRBJ2-2, with 11 bases identical to TRBD2. Germline trimming cut 1 base from V and 6 bases from J; bases unmatched to any gene: 10. Looked up from germline, CDR1 is LGHNA and CDR2 is YNFKEQ. The CDR3 has 18 amino acids. The CDR3 protein is CASSQVWVTSGEAGELFF. The CDR3 DNA sequence: TGTGCCAGCAGCCAAGTCTGGGTGACTAGCGGGGAGGCCGGGGAGCTGTTTTTT.

This clone was counted a single time. This chain connects TRBV4-2 to TRBJ1-4; perhaps TRBD1 as D (5 bases). Germline CDR1 LGHNA, CDR2 YNFKEQ. The CDR3 runs 16 residues. V lost 6 bases, J lost 7 bases, and 21 bases lay in between. The CDR3 region is CASSSQGGTTGEKLFF. CDR3 DNA: TGTGCCAGCAGTAGCCAAGGAGGGACCACGGGTGAAAAACTGTTTTTT.